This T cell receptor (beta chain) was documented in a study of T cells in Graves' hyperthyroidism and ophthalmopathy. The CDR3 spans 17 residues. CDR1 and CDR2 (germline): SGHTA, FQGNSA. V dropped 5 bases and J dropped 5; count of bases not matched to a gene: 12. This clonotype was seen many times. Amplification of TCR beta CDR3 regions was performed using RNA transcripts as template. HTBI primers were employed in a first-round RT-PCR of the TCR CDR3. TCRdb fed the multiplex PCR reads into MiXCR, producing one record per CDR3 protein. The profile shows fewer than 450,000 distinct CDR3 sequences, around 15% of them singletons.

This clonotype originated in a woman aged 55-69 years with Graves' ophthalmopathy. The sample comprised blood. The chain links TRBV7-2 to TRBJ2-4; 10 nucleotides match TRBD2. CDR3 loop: CASSKAPSGSGENIQYF. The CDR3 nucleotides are TGTGCCAGCAGCAAAGCCCCTAGCGGGAGTGGGGAAAACATTCAGTACTTC.